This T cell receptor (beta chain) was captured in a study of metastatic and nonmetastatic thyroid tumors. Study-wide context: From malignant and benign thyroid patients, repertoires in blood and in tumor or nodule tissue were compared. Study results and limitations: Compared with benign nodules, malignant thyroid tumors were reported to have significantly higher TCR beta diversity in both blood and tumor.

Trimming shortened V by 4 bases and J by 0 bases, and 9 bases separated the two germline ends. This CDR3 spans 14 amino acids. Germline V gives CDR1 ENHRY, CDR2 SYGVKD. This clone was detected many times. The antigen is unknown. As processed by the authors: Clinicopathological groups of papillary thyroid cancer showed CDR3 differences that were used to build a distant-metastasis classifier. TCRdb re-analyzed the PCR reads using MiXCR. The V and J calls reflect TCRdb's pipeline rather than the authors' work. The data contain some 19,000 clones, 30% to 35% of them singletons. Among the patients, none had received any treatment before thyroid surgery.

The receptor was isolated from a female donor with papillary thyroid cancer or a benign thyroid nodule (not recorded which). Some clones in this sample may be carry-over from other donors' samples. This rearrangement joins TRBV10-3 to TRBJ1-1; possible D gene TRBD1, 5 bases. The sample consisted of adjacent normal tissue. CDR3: CAISAGAMNTEAFF. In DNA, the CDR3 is TGTGCCATCAGTGCCGGGGCAATGAACACTGAAGCTTTCTTT.